A selection of T cell receptor beta chains follows, all from one sample in a study of T cell changes during pregnancy in multiple sclerosis. Libraries were prepared by immunoSEQ multiplex PCR; TCRdb keeps only in-frame clonotypes and omits some of them. The sample yields around 66,000 clones, 90% seen once. Sequenced here: peripheral blood, sampled in the first trimester of pregnancy. The receptors were gathered from a female donor in good health, enrolled as a control in a pregnancy study. CDR3s include the opening cysteine and the closing phenylalanine or tryptophan. D genes are given only for firm matches. Clone size is not always given. Where it is, it says once, few, many or a class for expanded clones.

V: TRBV4-3
J: TRBJ2-1
D: NA
size: NA
DNA: TGCGCCAGCAGCCAAGATAGTCTCGACAATGAGCAGTTCTTC
CDR3: CASSQDSLDNEQFF

V: TRBV7-8
J: TRBJ2-1
D: TRBD2
size: once
DNA: TGTGCCAGCAGCCCCTGGGGCAGCGGGAGCTCCTACAATGAGCAGTTCTTC
CDR3: CASSPWGSGSSYNEQFF

V: TRBV11-2
J: TRBJ2-1
D: TRBD2
size: NA
DNA: TGTGCCAGCAGCTTAACGGGAGGGCCCCGGGAGCAGTTCTTC
CDR3: CASSLTGGPREQFF

V: TRBV6-1
J: TRBJ1-1
D: NA
size: NA
DNA: TGTGCCAGCAGCTGGGACTTCGTCAACACTGAAGCTTTCTTT
CDR3: CASSWDFVNTEAFF

V: TRBV19
J: TRBJ2-5
D: TRBD1
size: NA
DNA: TGTGCCAGTAGTGGACAGGGGGGCGGAGAGACCCAGTACTTC
CDR3: CASSGQGGGETQYF

V: TRBV4-3
J: TRBJ2-3
D: TRBD2
size: NA
DNA: TGCGCCAGCAGCCAAGCTCTAGCGGCACACGATACGCAGTATTTT
CDR3: CASSQALAAHDTQYF

V: TRBV5-4
J: TRBJ1-1
D: NA
size: NA
DNA: TGTGCCAGCAGCTTCGGAGGGAACACTGAAGCTTTCTTT
CDR3: CASSFGGNTEAFF

V: TRBV19
J: TRBJ1-5
D: TRBD1
size: NA
DNA: TGTGCCAGTACCTTCACAGGGGAGCTTAATCAGCCCCAGCATTTT
CDR3: CASTFTGELNQPQHF

V: TRBV18
J: TRBJ2-1
D: TRBD2
size: NA
DNA: TGTGCCAGCTCACTAAAAACTAGCGGGAGGCGGAATGAGCAGTTCTTC
CDR3: CASSLKTSGRRNEQFF

V: TRBV7-6
J: TRBJ2-7
D: TRBD1
size: NA
DNA: TGTGCCAGCAGCCTACGGGACAGCTACGAGCAGTACTTC
CDR3: CASSLRDSYEQYF

V: TRBV7-2
J: TRBJ2-3
D: TRBD2
size: once
DNA: TGTGCCAGCAGCTTAGGGCTAGCGGGAGAATGGACAGATACGCAGTATTTT
CDR3: CASSLGLAGEWTDTQYF

V: TRBV7-2
J: TRBJ1-2
D: TRBD1
size: NA
DNA: TGTGCCAGCAGCTTAGAAGGGGGCTACTCCGATGGCTACACCTTC
CDR3: CASSLEGGYSDGYTF

V: TRBV5-6
J: TRBJ2-1
D: NA
size: NA
DNA: TGTGCCAGCAGCGTAGAGACTAGTGGGTACAATGAGCAGTTCTTC
CDR3: CASSVETSGYNEQFF

V: TRBV30
J: TRBJ1-2
D: NA
size: once
DNA: TGTGCCTGGAGCCCGTATACAGGAGGGTATGGCTACACCTTC
CDR3: CAWSPYTGGYGYTF

V: TRBV5-6
J: TRBJ1-3
D: NA
size: NA
DNA: TGTGCCAGCAGCTTGGAGGCAGGGGCACCCTCTGGAAACACCATATATTTT
CDR3: CASSLEAGAPSGNTIYF

V: TRBV7-2
J: TRBJ2-1
D: TRBD2
size: NA
DNA: TGTGCCAGCACCCGACTAGCGTTATACAATGAGCAGTTCTTC
CDR3: CASTRLALYNEQFF

V: TRBV6-6
J: TRBJ2-7
D: TRBD1
size: NA
DNA: TGTGCCAGCAGTTACTATAAGGACAGGGGTCGCGAGCAGTACTTC
CDR3: CASSYYKDRGREQYF

V: TRBV1
J: TRBJ2-5
D: NA
size: NA
DNA: TGCACCAGCACTAACGGGAGGGAAGAGACCCAGTACTTC
CDR3: CTSTNGREETQYF

V: TRBV10-3
J: TRBJ2-5
D: NA
size: NA
DNA: TGTGCCATCAGCCTAGGGGGGGCTGGCCAAGAGACCCAGTACTTC
CDR3: CAISLGGAGQETQYF

V: TRBV25-1
J: TRBJ2-2
D: NA
size: NA
DNA: TGTGCCAGCAGTGAATGGGGGCCACAGCGGACCGGGGAGCTGTTTTTT
CDR3: CASSEWGPQRTGELFF

V: TRBV9
J: TRBJ1-2
D: NA
size: NA
DNA: TGTGCCAGCAGCCCCCCTTTGGGGCAAGGGGGCTACACCTTC
CDR3: CASSPPLGQGGYTF

V: TRBV19
J: TRBJ2-7
D: NA
size: NA
DNA: TGTGCCAGTAGTATCAGGGCGACAGAGATCGGCTACGAGCAGTACTTC
CDR3: CASSIRATEIGYEQYF

V: TRBV28
J: TRBJ2-3
D: NA
size: NA
DNA: TGTGCCAGCAGTCTAGGTAGCGGATCTAGCACAGATACGCAGTATTTT
CDR3: CASSLGSGSSTDTQYF

V: TRBV6-6
J: TRBJ1-5
D: NA
size: once
DNA: TGTGCCAGCAGTTACGATACGGACACCTATCAGCCCCAGCATTTT
CDR3: CASSYDTDTYQPQHF

V: TRBV4-1
J: TRBJ2-3
D: TRBD2
size: NA
DNA: TGCGCCAGCAGCCAAGTTGAGGGTAGCGGGCGTGGCACAGATACGCAGTATTTT
CDR3: CASSQVEGSGRGTDTQYF

V: TRBV18
J: TRBJ2-3
D: NA
size: NA
DNA: TGTGCCAGCTCACCACAACAAGATACGCAGTATTTT
CDR3: CASSPQQDTQYF

V: TRBV5-1
J: TRBJ2-3
D: TRBD2
size: once
DNA: TGCGCCAGCAGCGAATCTGGCGGGAGGCGCGCAGATACGCAGTATTTT
CDR3: CASSESGGRRADTQYF

V: TRBV5-4
J: TRBJ2-1
D: TRBD1
size: NA
DNA: TGTGCCAGCAGCTTCGACAGGGCCAATGAGCAGTTCTTC
CDR3: CASSFDRANEQFF

V: TRBV5-1
J: TRBJ1-4
D: TRBD1
size: NA
DNA: TGCGCCAGCAGCTTGGAAAGACAGGGGGGTAATGAAAAACTGTTTTTT
CDR3: CASSLERQGGNEKLFF

V: TRBV6-1
J: TRBJ2-5
D: TRBD1
size: NA
DNA: TGTGCCAGCAGCGGGACAGTACAAGAGACCCAGTACTTC
CDR3: CASSGTVQETQYF

V: TRBV29-1
J: TRBJ1-5
D: TRBD1
size: NA
DNA: TGCAGCGTTAAGGGACAGGGCGGCAATCAGCCCCAGCATTTT
CDR3: CSVKGQGGNQPQHF

V: TRBV4-2
J: TRBJ2-5
D: NA
size: NA
DNA: TGTGCCAGCAGCCAAGATGTTGAGGGCCTCCAAGAGACCCAGTACTTC
CDR3: CASSQDVEGLQETQYF

V: TRBV11-3
J: TRBJ2-3
D: TRBD1
size: NA
DNA: TGTGCCAGCAGGGGACAGTCCACAGATACGCAGTATTTT
CDR3: CASRGQSTDTQYF

V: TRBV4-1
J: TRBJ2-7
D: NA
size: NA
DNA: TGCGCCAGCAGCCACACCGGGACAACGGGCGAGCAGTACTTC
CDR3: CASSHTGTTGEQYF

V: TRBV29-1
J: TRBJ1-1
D: NA
size: NA
DNA: TGCAGCGGCCAGACAGAGATGAACACTGAAGCTTTCTTT
CDR3: CSGQTEMNTEAFF

V: TRBV18
J: TRBJ2-7
D: NA
size: NA
DNA: TGTGCCAGCTCGCCCATACAGGGCTTGGGGGAGCAGTACTTC
CDR3: CASSPIQGLGEQYF